These 5 T cell receptor beta chains were sequenced from one sample in a study of cytomegalovirus exposure and HLA in healthy donors. The PCR employed 60 Vbeta primers together with 13 Jbeta primers. Profiling relied on immunoSEQ multiplex PCR, and the TCRdb table lists in-frame clones only, not all of them. The sample lists 120,000 or so clones; 79% were seen once. The sequencing sample was made of PBMCs. The receptors shown here come from a young man in good health and CMV-seronegative.

CDR3: CASSLRLAGPSTDTQYF. The CDR3, as DNA: TGCGCCAGCAGCTTGCGTCTAGCGGGCCCCAGCACAGATACGCAGTATTTT. V and J are TRBV5-1 and TRBJ2-3; TRBD2 matches 8 bases. Germline trimming cut 1 base from V and 0 bases from J; bases unmatched to any gene: 7. Looked up from germline, CDR1 is SGHRS and CDR2 is YFSETQ. CDR3 size: 17 residues.

This clone appeared a single time. This chain uses TRBV6-5 with TRBJ1-4, with D maybe TRBD1 (5 bases). The CDR3 has 16 amino acids. V shed 0 bases and J shed 3 bases, with 11 bases lying between them. Germline V CDR1 and CDR2: MNHEY, SVGAGI. The CDR3 DNA sequence: TGTGCCAGCAGTTACTCGGGGACTCGAGCTAATGAAAAACTGTTTTTT. Translated, it gives CASSYSGTRANEKLFF.

The rearrangement links TRBV5-3 to TRBJ2-3; 7 nucleotides match TRBD1. TRBV5-3 is treated as an ORF (open reading frame) with a function not yet certain. V lost 0 bases and J lost 14; bases outside the gene matches: 9. This CDR3 spans 13 amino acids. The CDR3 loop is CARSLDWDSFWYF. The CDR3 coding sequence is TGTGCCAGAAGCTTGGATTGGGACAGCTTTTGGTATTTT.

The genes are TRBV6-1 and TRBJ1-5, with TRBD1 matching over 10 bases. Germline CDR1 reads MNHNS; CDR2 reads SASEGT. The length of the CDR3 is 15 residues. Trimming cost V 8 bases and J 6 bases; bases outside gene matches: 10. The CDR3: CASARDRGQGQPQHF. CDR3 nucleotide sequence: TGTGCCAGCGCACGAGACAGGGGGCAGGGTCAGCCCCAGCATTTT.

The chain couples TRBV18 to TRBJ2-7; D possibly corresponds to TRBD2 (5 bases). Germline CDR1 reads KGHSH; CDR2 reads LQKENI. V dropped 2 bases and J dropped 5 bases, with 7 bases sitting between them. This CDR3 has 12 amino acids. The CDR3 loop reads CASSPLGDEQYF. In DNA, the CDR3 is TGTGCCAGCTCACCATTGGGAGACGAGCAGTACTTC.